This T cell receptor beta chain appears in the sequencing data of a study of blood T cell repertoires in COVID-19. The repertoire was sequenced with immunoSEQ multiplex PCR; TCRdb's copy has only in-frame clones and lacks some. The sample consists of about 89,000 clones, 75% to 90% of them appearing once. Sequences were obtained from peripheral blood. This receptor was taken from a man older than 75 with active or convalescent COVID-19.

The DNA for the CDR3 is TGTGCCACCAGTGAATCCGGGTTGGATGAGCAGTTCTTC. Translating gives CATSESGLDEQFF. The chain links TRBV24-1 to TRBJ2-1, with D uncertain. Germline V lookup: CDR1 KGHDR, CDR2 SFDVKD. Trimming pared 4 bases from V and 8 bases from J, leaving 11 bases between. The CDR3 extends over 13 amino acids.